The clone carrying this TCR beta chain came up a few times. Its cognate antigen is unknown. Every donor contributed 8 to 10 milliliters of peripheral blood by blood draw. The data were taken from a study of blood T cells in healthy people across ages. A second PCR, run for about 7 to 11 cycles, used a sample-barcoded 5' primer plus a J-beta primer mix. Any given sample supplied a minimum of 2.5 million CDR3-containing paired-end reads. MiXCR, run by TCRdb on the 5' RACE reads, gives a single entry per CDR3 protein. The table has more than 1 million distinct CDR3 sequences, under 45% seen once. Study-level results: Roughly linear age-related decline in beta diversity appeared, significant by age 40. It was the long-lived donors that had more naive CD4+ cells and higher diversity than aged donors.

From germline, CDR1 is MGHDK and CDR2 SYGVNS. The CDR3 totals 15 residues. V was clipped by 5 bases and J by 0 bases, with 13 bases between them. The sample comprised blood. The TCR sequence derives from a woman in her sixties or seventies in good health. The chain couples TRBV25-1 to TRBJ2-5; a weak D match, TRBD1 (5 bases). This CDR3 reads CASSKPDRNQETQYF. The CDR3 DNA reads TGTGCCAGCAGTAAACCTGACAGAAACCAAGAGACCCAGTACTTC. Variable domain in full (rest from reference TRBV25-1 and TRBJ2-5): EADIYQTPRYLVIGTGKKITLECSQTMGHDKMYWYQQDPGMELHLIHYSYGVNSTEKGDLSSESTVSRIRTEHFPLTLESARPSHTSQYLCASSKPDRNQETQYFGPGTRLLVL.